These T cell receptor beta chains were read from a single sample in a study of blood T cell repertoires in COVID-19. This table comes from immunoSEQ multiplex PCR, and its TCRdb copy is limited to in-frame clones, with some not included. The sample contains approximately 300,000 clones, under 90% of which appear only once. Specimen: PBMCs or T cells enriched from blood (not recorded which). The origin of the receptors is a woman younger than 35 who had recovered from COVID-19. Each CDR3 is given with its conserved first and last residue. Fields, in order: clone size, V gene, J gene, D gene, CDR3 protein, CDR3 DNA. D genes are given only for firm matches. Expanded clones are given a class, and other clones once, few, many or no size at all.

clone size: NA
V gene: TRBV2
J gene: TRBJ2-3
D gene: TRBD2
CDR3 protein: CATQASSGGADTQYF
CDR3 DNA: TGTGCCACCCAGGCGTCTAGCGGGGGGGCAGATACGCAGTATTTT

clone size: NA
V gene: TRBV9
J gene: TRBJ2-1
D gene: NA
CDR3 protein: CASSVVTQANNEQFF
CDR3 DNA: TGTGCCAGCAGCGTAGTGACGCAGGCTAACAATGAGCAGTTCTTC

clone size: NA
V gene: TRBV18
J gene: TRBJ1-1
D gene: TRBD1
CDR3 protein: CASSRLGQGGTEAFF
CDR3 DNA: TGTGCCAGCTCACGCCTGGGACAGGGTGGCACTGAAGCTTTCTTT

clone size: NA
V gene: TRBV4-2
J gene: TRBJ2-1
D gene: NA
CDR3 protein: CASSQDVQEEQFF
CDR3 DNA: TGTGCCAGCAGCCAAGACGTTCAAGAGGAGCAGTTCTTC

clone size: NA
V gene: TRBV6-1
J gene: TRBJ2-5
D gene: NA
CDR3 protein: CASSEARQSGGSPETQYF
CDR3 DNA: TGTGCCAGCAGTGAAGCGAGACAGTCAGGAGGGTCCCCAGAGACCCAGTACTTC

clone size: NA
V gene: TRBV5-1
J gene: TRBJ2-1
D gene: NA
CDR3 protein: CASSFGGLSYNEQFF
CDR3 DNA: TGCGCCAGCAGCTTCGGGGGACTTTCCTACAATGAGCAGTTCTTC

clone size: NA
V gene: TRBV7-9
J gene: TRBJ2-3
D gene: NA
CDR3 protein: CASSWRDGYTQYF
CDR3 DNA: TGTGCCAGCAGCTGGCGGGACGGCTATACGCAGTATTTT

clone size: NA
V gene: TRBV5-1
J gene: TRBJ2-2
D gene: TRBD1
CDR3 protein: CASSRGQYTGELFF
CDR3 DNA: TGCGCCAGCAGCCGGGGACAGTACACCGGGGAGCTGTTTTTT

clone size: NA
V gene: TRBV28
J gene: TRBJ1-5
D gene: TRBD1
CDR3 protein: CASSLCIIEGQGIFLSNQPQHF
CDR3 DNA: TGTGCCAGCAGTTTATGCATAATTGAGGGACAGGGGATCTTTCTAAGCAATCAGCCCCAGCATTTT

clone size: NA
V gene: TRBV2
J gene: TRBJ2-1
D gene: NA
CDR3 protein: CASSEMGLASSYNEQFF
CDR3 DNA: TGTGCCAGCAGTGAAATGGGGCTAGCGAGCTCCTACAATGAGCAGTTCTTC

clone size: NA
V gene: TRBV30
J gene: TRBJ1-2
D gene: TRBD1
CDR3 protein: CAWSVRGGQYGYTF
CDR3 DNA: TGTGCCTGGAGTGTACGAGGGGGCCAATATGGCTACACCTTC

clone size: NA
V gene: TRBV13
J gene: TRBJ2-7
D gene: NA
CDR3 protein: CASSSRAGYEQYF
CDR3 DNA: TGTGCCAGCAGCTCGAGGGCAGGATACGAGCAGTACTTC

clone size: NA
V gene: TRBV7-3
J gene: TRBJ2-1
D gene: TRBD2
CDR3 protein: CASSPPGTSRLGEQFF
CDR3 DNA: TGTGCCAGCAGCCCACCCGGGACTAGCCGTTTAGGTGAGCAGTTCTTC

clone size: NA
V gene: TRBV28
J gene: TRBJ1-5
D gene: NA
CDR3 protein: CASSLAPQSAGMGGWGPQHF
CDR3 DNA: TGTGCCAGCAGTTTAGCCCCGCAGAGCGCGGGGATGGGGGGTTGGGGGCCCCAGCATTTT

clone size: NA
V gene: TRBV5-6
J gene: TRBJ1-5
D gene: TRBD1
CDR3 protein: CASSLAGTGGDQPQHF
CDR3 DNA: TGTGCCAGCAGCTTGGCGGGGACAGGAGGGGATCAGCCCCAGCATTTT

clone size: NA
V gene: TRBV3-1/TRBV3-2
J gene: TRBJ1-2
D gene: NA
CDR3 protein: CASSPVQGSYGYTF
CDR3 DNA: TGTGCCAGCAGCCCAGTACAGGGATCTTATGGCTACACCTTC

clone size: NA
V gene: TRBV18
J gene: TRBJ2-6
D gene: TRBD2
CDR3 protein: CASSPSGGATASGANVLTF
CDR3 DNA: TGTGCCAGCTCACCGAGCGGGGGGGCTACCGCCTCTGGGGCCAACGTCCTGACTTTC

clone size: NA
V gene: TRBV27
J gene: TRBJ1-2
D gene: NA
CDR3 protein: CASSYTRTETNYGYIF
CDR3 DNA: TGTGCCAGCAGCTATACCCGGACAGAAACTAACTATGGCTACATCTTC

clone size: NA
V gene: TRBV6-5
J gene: TRBJ1-1
D gene: NA
CDR3 protein: CASSYSTAGLNTEAFF
CDR3 DNA: TGTGCCAGCAGTTACTCGACGGCAGGTTTGAACACTGAAGCTTTCTTT

clone size: NA
V gene: TRBV5-1
J gene: TRBJ2-7
D gene: TRBD2
CDR3 protein: CASSREAVSGEQYF
CDR3 DNA: TGCGCCAGCAGCCGGGAGGCGGTAAGTGGCGAGCAGTACTTC

clone size: once
V gene: TRBV6-5
J gene: TRBJ2-7
D gene: TRBD2
CDR3 protein: CASSYSRGGDEQYF
CDR3 DNA: TGTGCCAGCAGTTACTCTAGGGGAGGGGACGAGCAGTACTTC

clone size: NA
V gene: TRBV30
J gene: TRBJ1-4
D gene: TRBD1
CDR3 protein: CAWSEGAQGGGEKLFF
CDR3 DNA: TGTGCCTGGAGCGAGGGGGCCCAAGGGGGTGGTGAAAAACTGTTTTTT

clone size: NA
V gene: TRBV29-1
J gene: TRBJ2-1
D gene: NA
CDR3 protein: CSVATTSSYNEQFF
CDR3 DNA: TGCAGCGTCGCGACTACTAGCTCCTACAATGAGCAGTTCTTC

clone size: NA
V gene: TRBV11-3
J gene: TRBJ2-2
D gene: NA
CDR3 protein: CATRRVGTGELFF
CDR3 DNA: TGTGCCACCCGGCGGGTGGGGACCGGGGAGCTGTTTTTT

clone size: few
V gene: TRBV18
J gene: TRBJ2-3
D gene: TRBD1
CDR3 protein: CASSGQGAITDTQYF
CDR3 DNA: TGTGCCAGCTCGGGACAGGGGGCGATCACAGATACGCAGTATTTT

clone size: NA
V gene: TRBV3-1/TRBV3-2
J gene: TRBJ2-1
D gene: NA
CDR3 protein: CASSRGASRDNEQFF
CDR3 DNA: TGTGCCAGCAGCCGTGGGGCTAGTCGGGACAATGAGCAGTTCTTC

clone size: NA
V gene: TRBV18
J gene: TRBJ1-5
D gene: NA
CDR3 protein: CASSSTRDQPQHF
CDR3 DNA: TGTGCCAGCTCCTCCACGCGAGATCAGCCCCAGCATTTT

clone size: NA
V gene: TRBV3-1/TRBV3-2
J gene: TRBJ1-5
D gene: NA
CDR3 protein: CASSQGGQNQPQHF
CDR3 DNA: TGTGCCAGCAGCCAGGGCGGACAGAATCAGCCCCAGCATTTT

clone size: NA
V gene: TRBV28
J gene: TRBJ2-3
D gene: NA
CDR3 protein: CASSWGQGEPSTDTQYF
CDR3 DNA: TGTGCCAGCAGTTGGGGGCAGGGTGAGCCCAGCACAGATACGCAGTATTTT

clone size: NA
V gene: TRBV2
J gene: TRBJ1-1
D gene: NA
CDR3 protein: CASSEYGNTEAFF
CDR3 DNA: TGTGCCAGCAGTGAATACGGGAACACTGAAGCTTTCTTT

clone size: NA
V gene: TRBV5-1
J gene: TRBJ2-1
D gene: TRBD1
CDR3 protein: CASSDLTGGNEQFF
CDR3 DNA: TGCGCCAGCAGCGACCTGACAGGGGGCAATGAGCAGTTCTTC

clone size: once
V gene: TRBV11-2
J gene: TRBJ2-7
D gene: TRBD1
CDR3 protein: CASSSWTGRVYEQYF
CDR3 DNA: TGTGCCAGCAGCTCGTGGACAGGGAGAGTCTACGAGCAGTACTTC

clone size: NA
V gene: TRBV11-2
J gene: TRBJ2-3
D gene: TRBD2
CDR3 protein: CASSSWTSGVGHTDTQYF
CDR3 DNA: TGTGCCAGCAGCTCTTGGACTAGCGGGGTGGGTCACACAGATACGCAGTATTTT

clone size: NA
V gene: TRBV9
J gene: TRBJ1-3
D gene: TRBD1
CDR3 protein: CASSVTPGTAGNTIYF
CDR3 DNA: TGTGCCAGCAGCGTAACCCCTGGGACAGCTGGAAACACCATATATTTT

clone size: NA
V gene: TRBV10-3
J gene: TRBJ2-3
D gene: TRBD2
CDR3 protein: CAISDPRWSSGGRPDTQYF
CDR3 DNA: TGTGCCATCAGTGATCCCCGGTGGTCTAGCGGGGGGCGCCCGGATACGCAGTATTTT

clone size: NA
V gene: TRBV4-1
J gene: TRBJ1-2
D gene: NA
CDR3 protein: CASSQVLRQPANYGYTF
CDR3 DNA: TGCGCCAGCAGCCAAGTTCTAAGACAGCCCGCTAACTATGGCTACACCTTC

clone size: NA
V gene: TRBV5-1
J gene: TRBJ1-1
D gene: NA
CDR3 protein: CASGNEGGFTEAFF
CDR3 DNA: TGCGCCAGCGGAAATGAAGGGGGATTCACTGAAGCTTTCTTT

clone size: NA
V gene: TRBV6-5
J gene: TRBJ1-1
D gene: NA
CDR3 protein: CASSRAGNTEAFF
CDR3 DNA: TGTGCCAGCAGTCGTGCCGGGAACACTGAAGCTTTCTTT

clone size: NA
V gene: TRBV30
J gene: TRBJ1-4
D gene: NA
CDR3 protein: CAWNRGGELFF
CDR3 DNA: TGTGCCTGGAATAGGGGAGGGGAACTGTTTTTT

clone size: NA
V gene: TRBV15
J gene: TRBJ1-1
D gene: TRBD1
CDR3 protein: CATSRPTGRSTEAFF
CDR3 DNA: TGTGCCACCAGCAGGCCGACAGGGAGATCCACTGAAGCTTTCTTT

clone size: once
V gene: TRBV18
J gene: TRBJ2-5
D gene: NA
CDR3 protein: CASSPLLQAEGAQYF
CDR3 DNA: TGTGCCAGCTCACCACTTTTGCAGGCAGAAGGGGCCCAGTACTTC

clone size: NA
V gene: TRBV7-6
J gene: TRBJ2-5
D gene: TRBD2
CDR3 protein: CASSSNERGNQETQYF
CDR3 DNA: TGTGCCAGCAGCTCAAACGAGCGGGGGAACCAAGAGACCCAGTACTTC

clone size: NA
V gene: TRBV6-5
J gene: TRBJ1-2
D gene: NA
CDR3 protein: CASSYSKPGGYYGYTF
CDR3 DNA: TGTGCCAGCAGTTACTCGAAGCCTGGGGGGTACTATGGCTACACCTTC